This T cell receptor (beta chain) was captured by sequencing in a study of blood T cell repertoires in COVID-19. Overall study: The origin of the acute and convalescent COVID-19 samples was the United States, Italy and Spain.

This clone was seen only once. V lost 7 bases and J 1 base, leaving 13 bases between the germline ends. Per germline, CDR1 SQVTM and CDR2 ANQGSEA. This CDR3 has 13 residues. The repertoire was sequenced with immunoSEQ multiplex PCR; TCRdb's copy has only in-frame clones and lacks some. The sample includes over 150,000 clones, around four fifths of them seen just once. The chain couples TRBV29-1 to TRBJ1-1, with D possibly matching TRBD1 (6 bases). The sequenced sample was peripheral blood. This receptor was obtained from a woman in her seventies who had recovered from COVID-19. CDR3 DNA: TGCAGCGCTTCGGGACACCCGAACACTGAAGCTTTCTTT. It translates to CSASGHPNTEAFF.